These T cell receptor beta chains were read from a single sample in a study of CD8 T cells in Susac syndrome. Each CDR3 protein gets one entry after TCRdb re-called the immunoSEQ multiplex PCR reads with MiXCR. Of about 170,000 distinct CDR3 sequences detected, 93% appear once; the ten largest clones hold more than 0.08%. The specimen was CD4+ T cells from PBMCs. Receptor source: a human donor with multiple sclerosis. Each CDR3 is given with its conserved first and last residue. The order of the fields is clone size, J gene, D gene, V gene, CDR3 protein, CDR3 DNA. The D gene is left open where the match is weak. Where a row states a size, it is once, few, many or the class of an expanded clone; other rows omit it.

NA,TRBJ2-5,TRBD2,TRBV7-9,CASSLPRLAALETQYF,TGTGCCAGCAGCTTGCCCAGACTAGCAGCATTGGAGACCCAGTACTTC
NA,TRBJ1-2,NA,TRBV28,CASSSVTELYGYTF,TGTGCCAGCAGTTCCGTGACGGAACTCTATGGCTACACCTTC
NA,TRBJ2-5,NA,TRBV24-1,CATSGGGLETQYF,TGTGCCACCAGTGGGGGGGGGCTAGAGACCCAGTACTTC
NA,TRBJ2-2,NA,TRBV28,CASSLGGALTGELFF,TGTGCCAGCAGTTTGGGCGGGGCGCTCACCGGGGAGCTGTTTTTT
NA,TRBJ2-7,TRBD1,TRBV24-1,CATSGQGNAEQYF,TGTGCCACCAGTGGACAGGGGAATGCGGAGCAGTACTTC
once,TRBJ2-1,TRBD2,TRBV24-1,CATSDPAGGDNEQFF,TGTGCCACCAGTGACCCAGCGGGGGGGGACAATGAGCAGTTCTTC
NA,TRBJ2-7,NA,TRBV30,CAWSNGGNSYEQYF,TGTGCCTGGAGTAATGGAGGGAACTCCTACGAGCAGTACTTC
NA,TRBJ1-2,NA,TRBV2,CASTIEQTYGYTF,TGTGCCAGCACCATAGAGCAGACCTATGGCTACACCTTC
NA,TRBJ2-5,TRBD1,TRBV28,CASRRDREGETQYF,TGTGCCAGCAGAAGAGACAGGGAAGGGGAGACCCAGTACTTC
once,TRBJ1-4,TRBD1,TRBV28,CASSATGGNEKLFF,TGTGCCAGCAGTGCGACAGGGGGCAATGAAAAACTGTTTTTT
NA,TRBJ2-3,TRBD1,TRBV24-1,CATSPGGKDTQYF,TGTGCCACCAGTCCAGGGGGCAAAGATACGCAGTATTTT
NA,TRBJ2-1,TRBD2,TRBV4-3,CASSQGRLAELSYNEQFF,TGCGCCAGCAGCCAAGGAAGACTAGCGGAATTGTCCTACAATGAGCAGTTCTTC
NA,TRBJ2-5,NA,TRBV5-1,CASSLVLGQQETQYF,TGCGCCAGCAGCTTGGTTTTAGGGCAGCAAGAGACCCAGTACTTC
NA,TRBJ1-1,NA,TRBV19,CASSMSRVGTEAFF,TGTGCCAGTAGTATGTCTAGGGTGGGCACTGAAGCTTTCTTT
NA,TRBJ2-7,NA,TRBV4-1,CASSRSGTGVYEQYF,TGCGCCAGCAGCCGAAGCGGGACAGGCGTCTACGAGCAGTACTTC
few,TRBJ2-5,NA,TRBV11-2,CASSPRDGQETQYF,TGTGCCAGCAGCCCAAGGGACGGCCAAGAGACCCAGTACTTC
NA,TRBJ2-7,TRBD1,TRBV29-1,CSVEGRDRGSYEQYF,TGCAGCGTTGAAGGCCGGGACAGGGGGTCCTACGAGCAGTACTTC
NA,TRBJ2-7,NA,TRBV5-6,CASRTLYRESYEQYF,TGTGCCAGCAGGACCCTGTATCGGGAGAGCTACGAGCAGTACTTC
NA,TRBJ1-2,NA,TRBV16,CASSQSTYGYTF,TGTGCCAGCAGCCAATCAACCTATGGCTACACCTTC
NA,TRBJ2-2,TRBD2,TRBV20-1,CSAREGLGPGELFF,TGCAGTGCTAGGGAGGGACTAGGTCCCGGGGAGCTGTTTTTT
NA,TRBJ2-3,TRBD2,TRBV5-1,CASTSGRVTDTQYF,TGCGCCAGCACCAGCGGGAGGGTCACAGATACGCAGTATTTT
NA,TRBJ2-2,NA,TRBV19,CASSIWGSGTGELFF,TGTGCCAGTAGTATATGGGGATCGGGCACCGGGGAGCTGTTTTTT
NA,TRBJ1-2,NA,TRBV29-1,CSVERRQGGYGYTF,TGCAGCGTTGAGCGTAGGCAGGGCGGGTATGGCTACACCTTC
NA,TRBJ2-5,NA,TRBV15,CATSRAGGETQYF,TGTGCCACCAGCAGAGCCGGGGGAGAGACCCAGTACTTC
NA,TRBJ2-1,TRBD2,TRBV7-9,CASSLGTSGGHNEQFF,TGTGCCAGCAGCTTGGGGACTAGCGGGGGACACAATGAGCAGTTCTTC
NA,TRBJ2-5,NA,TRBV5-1,CASSLAGWGETQYF,TGCGCCAGCAGCTTGGCCGGCTGGGGAGAGACCCAGTACTTC
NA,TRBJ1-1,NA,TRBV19,CASSRVGNTEAFF,TGTGCCAGTAGTAGGGTAGGGAACACTGAAGCTTTCTTT
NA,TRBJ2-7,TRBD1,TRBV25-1,CASTPSPGQSSYEQYF,TGTGCCAGCACCCCTTCACCGGGACAGAGCTCCTACGAGCAGTACTTC
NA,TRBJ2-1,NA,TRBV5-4,CASSLDLGAQSQQFF,TGTGCCAGCAGCTTGGATCTTGGGGCGCAATCCCAGCAGTTCTTC
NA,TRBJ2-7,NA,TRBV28,CASSPGNSPLIGYF,TGTGCCAGCAGCCCAGGGAATTCACCCCTTATTGGGTACTTC
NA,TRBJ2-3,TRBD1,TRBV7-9,CASSLRGPRTDTQYF,TGTGCCAGCAGCTTAAGGGGGCCTCGAACAGATACGCAGTATTTT
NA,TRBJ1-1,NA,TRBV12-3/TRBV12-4,CASSPSGGRSEAFF,TGTGCCAGCAGCCCTTCAGGAGGGAGGTCTGAAGCTTTCTTT
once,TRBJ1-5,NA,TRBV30,CAWGLGGASNQPQHF,TGTGCCTGGGGACTAGGGGGGGCTAGCAATCAGCCCCAGCATTTT
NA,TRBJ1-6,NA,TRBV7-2,CASSQDRGSGPLHF,TGTGCCAGCAGCCAGGACAGAGGAAGTGGACCCCTCCACTTT
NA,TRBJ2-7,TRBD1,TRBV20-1,CSARHDRAYEQYF,TGCAGTGCTAGGCATGACAGGGCCTACGAGCAGTACTTC
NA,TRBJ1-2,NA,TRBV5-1,CASFTTSYTF,TGCGCCAGCTTTACTACCAGTTACACCTTC
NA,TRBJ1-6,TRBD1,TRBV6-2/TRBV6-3,CASSYSGRGWNSPLHF,TGTGCCAGCAGTTACTCGGGCAGGGGGTGGAATTCACCCCTCCACTTT
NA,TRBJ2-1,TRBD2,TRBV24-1,CATSSGLVLHNEQFF,TGTGCCACCAGCTCAGGACTAGTCCTCCACAATGAGCAGTTCTTC
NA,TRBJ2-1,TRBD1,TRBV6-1,CATRDRLKYNEQFF,TGTGCCACCCGGGACAGGTTGAAGTACAATGAGCAGTTCTTC
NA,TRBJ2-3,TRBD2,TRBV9,CASSQRGGQGDTQYF,TGTGCCAGCAGCCAGCGGGGGGGCCAAGGAGATACGCAGTATTTT
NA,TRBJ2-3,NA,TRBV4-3,CASSLGRSSTDTQYF,TGCGCCAGCAGCCTAGGACGGTCTAGCACAGATACGCAGTATTTT
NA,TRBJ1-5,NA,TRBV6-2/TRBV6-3,CASSLGPNQPQHF,TGTGCCAGCAGTTTGGGTCCTAATCAGCCCCAGCATTTT
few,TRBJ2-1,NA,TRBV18,CASSQGDEQFF,TGTGCCAGCTCACAGGGCGATGAGCAGTTCTTC
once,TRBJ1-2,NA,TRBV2,CASVFEEGYYGYTF,TGTGCCAGCGTCTTCGAGGAAGGATACTATGGCTACACCTTC
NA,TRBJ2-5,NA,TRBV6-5,CASSSTRRYQETQYF,TGTGCCAGCAGTTCAACCCGACGGTACCAAGAGACCCAGTACTTC
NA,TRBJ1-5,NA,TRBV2,CASSSGERNQPQHF,TGTGCCAGTTCCTCAGGGGAGAGAAATCAGCCCCAGCATTTT
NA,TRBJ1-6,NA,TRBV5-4,CASSLGQTSGNSPLHF,TGTGCCAGCAGCTTGGGACAGACCTCGGGAAATTCACCCCTCCACTTT
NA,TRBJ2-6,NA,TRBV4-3,CAGPDGWANGANVLTF,TGCGCCGGCCCGGATGGCTGGGCAAATGGGGCCAACGTCCTGACTTTC
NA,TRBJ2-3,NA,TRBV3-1,CASSQGVPTTDTQYF,TGTGCCAGCAGCCAGGGGGTCCCTACGACAGATACGCAGTATTTT
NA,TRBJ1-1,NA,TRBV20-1,CSATPLVEEAFF,TGCAGTGCTACCCCTCTGGTCGAGGAAGCTTTCTTT
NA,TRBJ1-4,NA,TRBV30,CAWNFGVQEKLFF,TGTGCCTGGAACTTCGGGGTCCAAGAAAAACTGTTTTTT
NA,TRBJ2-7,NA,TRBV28,CASRKAGSSYEQYF,TGTGCCAGCAGGAAGGCGGGAAGCTCCTACGAGCAGTACTTC
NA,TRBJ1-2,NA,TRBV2,CASSERDTSNYGYTF,TGTGCCAGCAGTGAACGGGACACTTCTAACTATGGCTACACCTTC
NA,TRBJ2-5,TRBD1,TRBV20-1,CSARSSGTGLGETQYF,TGCAGTGCTAGATCATCCGGGACAGGTCTAGGGGAGACCCAGTACTTC